This T cell receptor beta chain was sequenced for a study of beta chain features in type 1 diabetes (dated by TCRdb to 2017 to 2018). Study-wide context: Patients and healthy donors did not differ in mean age, gender distribution, total cell number or subset yield. Whereas all 28 donors provided naive and central memory subsets, regulatory and stem cell-like memory subsets were isolated from just 8 patients and about 8 healthy donors. In the study, TCRB repertoires of sorted circulating CD4+ T cell subsets from recently diagnosed type 1 diabetes patients were compared with those of matched healthy donors. A total of 90 million to 130 million sorted cells were examined across all samples, and a strong correlation was observed between cell number per subset and RNA yield. Broad study findings and their caveats: Naive, central memory and regulatory TCRB repertoires appeared to be more alike among patients than among healthy donors. PCR might favor shorter templates, but patient and control samples were amplified and corrected together, so any skew would affect both groups equally. A moderate but significant shortening of TCRB CDR3 length was observed in type 1 diabetes patients in all four CD4+ subsets. Because the HLA sub-analyses included only small numbers of individuals, any influence of HLA type on TCRB rearrangement was left unresolved. At VDJ recombination sites, patients with type 1 diabetes made fewer insertions and deleted more nucleotides, a pattern implying thymic rearrangement abnormalities. Because cDNA was sequenced instead of genomic DNA, activated cells with high expression could be over-represented, although the groups did not differ in activation or CD3 levels.

All of the isolated RNA was reverse transcribed with the High Capacity cDNA Reverse Transcription Kit, so expressed TCRB transcripts were sequenced. Naive, central memory and regulatory T cell samples underwent deep immunoSEQ sequencing, averaging about 3.57 million total reads per sample. Sorted cells were lysed in RLT buffer, and RNA was extracted using DNase-treated RNeasy Micro or Mini kits according to cell number. Each cell subset was processed separately to prevent cross-contamination, with patient and healthy donor samples processed together. TCRB sequences were amplified from cDNA with the immunoSEQ multiplex PCR, producing 87-bp fragments spanning the CDR3 region. Amplicons were sequenced on the Illumina HiSeq platform. On the authors' methods: Synthetic template baselines were used to correct PCR bias computationally, reads within Hamming distance 2 were collapsed together, and singletons that could not be merged were discarded. By aligning reads against IMGT, V, D and J genes, CDR3 length, and insertions or deletions at six rearrangement sites were assigned. Within each subset, clonotype counts were normalized to the number of sorted cells before true diversity and Gini coefficients were calculated with the tcR R package. Repertoire sharing was quantified using the overlap coefficient calculated on TCRB nucleotide sequences. As a proxy for the pre-selection repertoire, out-of-frame TCRB sequences from naive cells were analyzed. TCRdb carries this immuneACCESS record with in-frame sequences only. Its versions omit some clonotypes, under half of them owing to an unresolved V gene in the studies checked, with the rest unexplained. V and J calls and clone size follow that table, whereas D and trimming were derived from the DNA. The sample table records about 900,000 clones; roughly 16% of these occur just once. Roughly 0.025% of the sample is in the top ten clones.

Each donor gave one peripheral blood draw, around 100 mL on average, collected into heparinised tubes. A BD FACSAria II and a panel including CD45RO, CCR7, CD25, CD127, CD95 and CD27 were used to sort naive, central memory, regulatory and stem cell-like memory CD4+ T cells. Purity was above 95% for every sorted population. Right away, PBMCs were isolated by Lymphoprep density gradient centrifugation and were stained directly, with no culture step. So that batch effects would be minimized, each experiment stained and sorted samples in pairs, pairing one healthy donor with one patient. Reading from cysteine to phenylalanine, the CDR3 counts 16 amino acids. The sequence is cut down to CDR3 DNA, 48 bases in frame from base 1. The germline V gene (reference sequence) supplies CDR1 LNHNV and CDR2 YYDKDF. V and J are trimmed by 2 bases and 9 bases, and the gene matches miss 11 bases of the junction. Points on this clone: The clone's antigen remains unknown. No base quality information exists; no much larger clone differs at one position.

The receptor chain draws on TRBV15 and TRBJ2-1; a stretch of 9 junction bases matches TRBD2. This receptor was taken from a woman younger than 30 in good health. The sequenced material came from naive CD4+ T cells from blood. This specimen's cell subset or site label, interpreted: true naive CD4+ T cells. The CDR3 protein sequence reads: CATSRYLAGAGGEQFF. Here is the DNA: TGTGCCACCAGCAGATATCTGGCGGGAGCGGGGGGTGAGCAGTTCTTC.